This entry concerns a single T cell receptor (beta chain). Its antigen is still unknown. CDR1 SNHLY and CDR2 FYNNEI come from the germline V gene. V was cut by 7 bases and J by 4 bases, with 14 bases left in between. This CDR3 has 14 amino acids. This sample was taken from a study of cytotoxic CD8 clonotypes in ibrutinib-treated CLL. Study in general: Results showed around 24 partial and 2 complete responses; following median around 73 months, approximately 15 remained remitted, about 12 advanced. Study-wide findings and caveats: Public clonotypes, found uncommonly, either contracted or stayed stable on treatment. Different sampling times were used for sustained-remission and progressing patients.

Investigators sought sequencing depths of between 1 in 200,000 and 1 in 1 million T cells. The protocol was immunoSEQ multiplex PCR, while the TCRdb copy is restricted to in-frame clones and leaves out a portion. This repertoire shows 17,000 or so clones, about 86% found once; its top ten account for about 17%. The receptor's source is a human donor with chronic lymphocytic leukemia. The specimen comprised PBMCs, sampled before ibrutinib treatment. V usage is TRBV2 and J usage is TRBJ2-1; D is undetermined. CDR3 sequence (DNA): TGTGCCAGCATCGTGACGGGCCCATACAATGAGCAGTTCTTC. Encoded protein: CASIVTGPYNEQFF.